The 26 T cell receptor beta chains presented below share a single source sample, sequenced in a study of T cells in Graves' hyperthyroidism and ophthalmopathy. It was RNA transcripts that yielded the amplified TCR beta CDR3 regions. HTBI primers were employed in a first-round RT-PCR of the TCR CDR3. TCRdb processed the multiplex PCR reads anew with MiXCR; each CDR3 protein has one entry. The data contain about 680,000 distinct CDR3 sequences, 30% to 40% of them singletons. The sample was blood. The receptor source for this set is a woman in her thirties or forties with Graves' hyperthyroidism.

V gene TRBV12-3 or TRBV12-4 combines with J gene TRBJ1-3; D call uncertain. CDR3 length: 13 residues. V shed 6 bases and J shed 4 bases, with 10 bases lying between them. CDR3 nucleotide sequence: TGTGCCAGCAGCCCCCTTGTCGGAAACACCATATATTTT. This encodes CASSPLVGNTIYF.

In this sample, this clonotype turned up many times. This sequence joins TRBV10-1 and TRBJ2-2; D uncertain. Trimming pared 11 bases from V and 4 bases from J, leaving 8 bases between. The length of the CDR3 is 11 residues. Germline loops: CDR1 WNHNN, CDR2 SYGVQD (reference sequence). The CDR3 protein is CAVEGTGELFF. CDR3 bases: TGCGCCGTAGAAGGCACCGGGGAGCTGTTTTTT.

The rearrangement joins TRBV6-5 to TRBJ2-7; D possibly uses TRBD1 or TRBD2 (5 bases each). V lost 2 bases and J 4 bases, leaving 18 bases between the germline ends. Germline V CDR1 and CDR2: MNHEY, SVGAGI. CDR3 size: 16 residues. CDR3: CASSYAGTGAEYEQYF. As DNA, the CDR3 is TGTGCCAGCAGTTACGCCGGAACAGGAGCGGAATACGAGCAGTACTTC.

This clonotype was detected ten times or more. The chain uses TRBV19 and TRBJ1-2; 10 positions agree with TRBD1. The CDR3 loop spans 16 amino acids. The junction had 12 bases not matched to a gene; V was cut back by 3 bases and J by 8 bases. Germline V gene sequence: CDR1 LNHDA, CDR2 SQIVND (reference sequence). The CDR3 protein is CASSIKRGQGRVGYTF. The CDR3 DNA is TGTGCCAGTAGTATTAAGAGGGGACAGGGGCGAGTAGGCTACACCTTC. Looking up the rest from reference TRBV19 and TRBJ1-2 gives the full variable domain: DGGITQSPKYLFRKEGQNVTLSCEQNLNHDAMYWYRQDPGQGLRLIYYSQIVNDFQKGDIAEGYSVSREKKESFPLTVTSAQKNPTAFYLCASSIKRGQGRVGYTFGSGTRLTVV.

The J gene is TRBJ1-4, the V gene TRBV20-1; the D is unclear. Germline V gives CDR1 DFQATT, CDR2 SNEGSKA (reference sequence). The CDR3 sequence is 13 residues long. Deletions cut 3 bases from V and 8 bases from J, with 13 bases between. This CDR3 is CSASEQLKEKLFF. For the CDR3, the DNA is TGCAGTGCTAGTGAGCAGCTTAAGGAAAAACTGTTTTTT.

The genes are TRBV10-3 and TRBJ2-6, with 8 bases that match TRBD1. Per the germline V gene, CDR1 is ENHRY and CDR2 is SYGVKD. The CDR3 is 19 residues long. With 0 bases clipped from V and 0 bases from J, the junction kept 7 bases outside the gene matches. This CDR3 is CAISESPGTGYSGANVLTF. Here the CDR3 DNA reads TGTGCCATCAGTGAGTCTCCCGGGACAGGTTACTCTGGGGCCAACGTCCTGACTTTC.

The chain uses TRBV2 and TRBJ1-5; tentatively, D is TRBD1 (6 bases). Germline-derived CDR1 and CDR2 are SNHLY and FYNNEI. With 6 bases removed from V and 3 bases from J, the gap between germline ends came to 12 bases. The CDR3 is made up of 14 amino acids. CDR3 DNA: TGTGCCAGCAGGAAACAGGGCTCCAATCAGCCCCAGCATTTT. It translates to CASRKQGSNQPQHF.

The V gene is TRBV5-4, the J gene TRBJ2-7; 9 positions agree with TRBD2. The V segment lost 2 bases and the J segment 2 bases; nucleotides outside the gene matches: 2. Germline V gene data show CDR1 as SGHNT and CDR2 as YYREEE (reference sequence). This CDR3 has 14 amino acids. This CDR3 reads CASSFGTSTYEQYF. CDR3 bases: TGTGCCAGCAGCTTTGGGACTAGCACCTACGAGCAGTACTTC.

About this clonotype itself: The limits of the CDR3 on the DNA are not certain, so only TCRdb's listed CDR3 is given. The V and J genes are TRBV27 and TRBJ1-2; the table's D call of TRBD1 was not tested on the DNA. The germline gives CDR1 MNHEY, CDR2 SMNVEV (reference sequence). The CDR3 has 13 amino acids, counting both end residues. CDR3 in amino acids: CASSVGQGAPQTF.

The chain uses TRBV5-6 and TRBJ1-6; D gene ambiguous. V lost 9 bases, J lost 6 bases, and 22 bases lay in between. This CDR3 region has 16 residues. Per germline, CDR1 SGHDT and CDR2 YYEEEE. CDR3 sequence: CATRAESKGPNSPLHF. Written as DNA, the CDR3 is TGTGCCACCCGGGCGGAATCAAAGGGTCCTAATTCACCCCTCCACTTT.

This clonotype has a count of ten or more. In nucleotides, the CDR3 is TGTGCCAGCAGTTGGGGGCCCAGGGGGTATGGGGCCAACGTCCTGACTTTC. It specifies CASSWGPRGYGANVLTF. The rearrangement uses TRBV9 and TRBJ2-6; 7 bases are a match to TRBD1. Germline loops: CDR1 SGDLS, CDR2 YYNGEE. The CDR3 extends over 17 amino acids. J was trimmed by 3 bases and V by 5 bases; bases with no gene match: 11.

With respect to this clonotype: An end of the junction differs from the germline gene, which may be a read error. The chain uses TRBV7-9 and TRBJ2-2; D is possibly TRBD1 (5 bases). CDR1 is SEHNR and CDR2 is FQNEAQ in the germline V gene (reference sequence). The CDR3 contains 16 residues. CDR3 nucleotide sequence: TGTGCCAGCAGCTTAGCGCAGGGTCCGAACACCGAGGAGCTGTTTTTT. Its translation is CASSLAQGPNTEELFF.

V gene TRBV10-3 combines with J gene TRBJ1-5; maybe TRBD1 (5 bases). CDR1 is ENHRY, CDR2 SYGVKD, per germline. The CDR3 sequence is 14 residues long. V was cut by 6 bases and J by 4 bases, with 13 bases left in between. The CDR3 protein is CAISGSGGNQPQHF. The CDR3 DNA follows: TGTGCCATCAGCGGGTCCGGGGGGAATCAGCCCCAGCATTTT.

In the case of this clonotype: A much larger clone lies one base from this, so it may be a read error. The V and J genes are TRBV10-3 and TRBJ1-1; D possibly corresponds to TRBD1 (5 bases). Germline V gene lookup returns CDR1 ENHRY and CDR2 SYGVKD. The V end was cut by 3 bases, the J end by 1 base, with 18 bases between. The CDR3 runs 17 residues. The DNA of the CDR3 is TGTGCCATCAGTGATGGGTCAGGGCGGGAAGAGAACACTGAAGCTTTCTTT. It is translated as CAISDGSGREENTEAFF.

This clonotype was observed many times. The chain recombines TRBV5-6 with TRBJ2-7; TRBD1 aligns across 7 bases. V lost 3 bases to trimming and J lost 2 bases; unmatched junction nucleotides: 5. CDR1 SGHDT and CDR2 YYEEEE come from the germline V gene. The CDR3 has 14 amino acids. DNA for the CDR3: TGTGCCAGCAGCTCTGGTGACAGGGCCTACGAGCAGTACTTC. Translating gives CASSSGDRAYEQYF. Drawing the rest from reference TRBV5-6 and TRBJ2-7, the complete variable domain is DAGVTQSPTHLIKTRGQQVTLRCSPKSGHDTVSWYQQALGQGPQFIFQYYEEEERQRGNFPDRFSGHQFPNYSSELNVNALLLGDSALYLCASSSGDRAYEQYFGPGTRLTVT.

The V gene is TRBV6-5, the J gene TRBJ1-4; D is undetermined. Trimming left V 5 bases short and J 2 bases short, with 12 bases between. Germline loops: CDR1 MNHEY, CDR2 SVGAGI. CDR3 length: 15 residues. CDR3 sequence (DNA): TGTGCCAGCAGTGCGGCCGGGAGTACTAATGAAAAACTGTTTTTT. As protein: CASSAAGSTNEKLFF.

This chain joins TRBV10-3 and TRBJ2-5, with 7 bases fitting TRBD2. Germline V gene lookup returns CDR1 ENHRY and CDR2 SYGVKD. The CDR3 spans 12 residues. Germline trimming cut 6 bases from V and 4 bases from J; bases unmatched to any gene: 2. The CDR3, as DNA: TGTGCCATCAGCCTAGCGGCAGAGACCCAGTACTTC. Protein: CAISLAAETQYF.

This clonotype was observed a handful of times. The V and J genes are TRBV9 and TRBJ2-5; weak D call: TRBD1 (6 bases). Germline V gene sequence: CDR1 SGDLS, CDR2 YYNGEE. The ends were cut back, 2 bases at V and 3 bases at J, with 29 bases in the middle. The CDR3 is 20 residues long. The CDR3 spells CASSVFPLPTGRLAEETQYF. The DNA of the CDR3 is TGTGCCAGCAGCGTTTTTCCCCTCCCGACAGGACGACTGGCGGAAGAGACCCAGTACTTC.

This sequence joins TRBV3-1 and TRBJ1-6; D is perhaps TRBD1 (6 bases). Looked up from germline, CDR1 is LGHDT and CDR2 is YNNKEL (reference sequence). The germline V and J ends were trimmed by 3 bases and 9 bases, with 18 bases remaining between them. This CDR3 spans 16 amino acids. The CDR3 DNA reads TGTGCCAGCAGCCAGACGCCCCGGGGGCAGGGTTCACCCCTCCACTTT. It encodes CASSQTPRGQGSPLHF.

This clonotype was picked up many times. The genes are TRBV20-1 and TRBJ1-1; TRBD1 is a possible D gene (6 bases). This CDR3 region has 14 residues. Trimming stripped 0 bases from V and 0 bases from J, with 8 bases between. In germline, CDR1 is DFQATT, CDR2 SNEGSKA (reference sequence). Here the CDR3 reads CSAREGHMNTEAFF. DNA of the CDR3: TGCAGTGCTAGAGAGGGACACATGAACACTGAAGCTTTCTTT.

Points on this clonotype: The junction does not match germline at one end; this may be a read error. This chain joins TRBV7-2 and TRBJ1-2, with a possible D match to TRBD1 (5 bases). From germline, CDR1 is SGHTA and CDR2 FQGNSA. The CDR3 consists of 15 residues. CDR3 DNA sequence: TGTGCCAGCAGCCTACAACCGACAGAGAACTATGGCTGCACCTTC. This codes for CASSLQPTENYGCTF.

The table lists this clonotype with a count of one. The junction does not match germline at one end; this may be a read error. The rearrangement links TRBV7-7 to TRBJ1-6, with 9 bases lining up with TRBD1. Germline CDR1 SSHAT, CDR2 FNYEAQ (reference sequence). This CDR3 is built from 14 residues. CDR3 nucleotides: TGTGCTAGCAGCATGGACAGGGGTGATTCACCCCTCCACTTT. Protein sequence: CASSMDRGDSPLHF.

V gene TRBV9 combines with J gene TRBJ1-1; no clear D. Germline loops: CDR1 SGDLS, CDR2 YYNGEE. This CDR3 is 14 amino acids long. V was cut by 0 bases and J by 0 bases, with 6 bases left in between. CDR3 amino acids: CASSVVAMNTEAFF. The CDR3, as DNA: TGTGCCAGCAGCGTAGTTGCCATGAACACTGAAGCTTTCTTT.

On this clonotype: Without the conserved terminal phenylalanine or tryptophan, this CDR3 likely stems from a read error. The limits of the CDR3 on the DNA are not certain, so only TCRdb's listed CDR3 is given. The chain joins TRBV19 to TRBJ1-6. Germline V gene sequence: CDR1 LNHDA, CDR2 SQIVND (reference sequence). Both ends counted, the CDR3 spans 8 residues. The CDR3 is CASSTRGV.

The V call is TRBV6-5, the J call TRBJ1-4; D remains ambiguous. V gave up 5 bases and J gave up 6 bases, with 13 bases separating them. The germline V gene encodes CDR1 MNHEY and CDR2 SVGAGI. The CDR3 spans 14 residues. The CDR3, as DNA: TGTGCCAGCAGTCCACAGTGGACTGATGAAAAACTGTTTTTT. This encodes CASSPQWTDEKLFF.

About this clonotype itself: This may arise from a read error, as a much more abundant clone is one base away. The rearrangement links TRBV7-2 to TRBJ2-7, with D possibly called TRBD1 or TRBD2 (5 bases each). Per germline, CDR1 SGHTA and CDR2 FQGNSA. There are 15 residues in the CDR3. CDR3 coding DNA: TGCGCCAGCAGCTTCCGAAGGGACGGCTTCTACGAGCAGTACTTC. Translating gives CASSFRRDGFYEQYF.